This T cell receptor (beta chain) came from a study of T cells in Graves' hyperthyroidism and ophthalmopathy (dated by TCRdb to about 2019). About the full investigation: Peripheral blood samples were taken at initial diagnosis, before any treatment was given. Prospective prediction of ophthalmopathy was tested in an independent validation cohort of approximately 19 hyperthyroidism patients and 17 patients who later progressed to ophthalmopathy. Once sampling was done, hyperthyroidism patients were given methimazole at a starting dose of 30 mg daily, whereas ophthalmopathy patients were given high-dose intravenous methylprednisolone. To identify TCR V-J signatures that set the groups apart, the researchers used a discovery cohort of 100 patients, made up of about 44 with Graves' ophthalmopathy and some 58 with stable Graves' hyperthyroidism. The study also compared thyroid tissue and blood T-cell repertoires from about six Graves' hyperthyroidism patients. According to the paper, TCR Vbeta CDR3 sequencing was carried out on 120 to 150 peripheral blood samples, which came from more than 40 ophthalmopathy, 75 or so hyperthyroidism and approximately 17 progressor patients. The roughly 100 discovery patients were randomly divided into training and test sets at a 7:3 ratio.

TCR beta CDR3 regions were amplified from RNA transcripts. The TCR CDR3 was subjected to a first round of RT-PCR using the HTBI primer set and the Qiagen OneStep RT-PCR kit. The libraries were constructed in a second round of multiplex PCR and then size-selected and purified. The libraries were sequenced on an Illumina HiSeq2000 using paired-end 100 bp reads. The original methods were these. SOAPnuke was used to process the raw data, removing reads that contained adapters or uncalled bases, had a mean Phred below 15, or lacked an exact match to the constant primer or identifier. High-quality paired reads were merged with COPE v1.2.5, and unique nucleotide sequences were defined as clonotypes. MiTCR v1.1 was used to align the clonotypes against IMGT TRBV, TRBD and TRBJ reference segments. The analysis was restricted to V-J combinations with a frequency above 0.0001, which together covered 99% to 99.2% of the repertoires. A TCS score was defined as the ratio of F50 (clonal expansion) to E x V (chaos), with BLOSUM62-based TCRdist applied between CDR3 peptides within each V-J. Welch's t-statistics and random forest reduced roughly 500 V-J features to 13, which were used in a naive Bayes classifier (R e1071). TCRdb reprocessed the public reads (quality trimming at Q25 with fastp, clone calling with MiXCR) and kept in-frame beta chains. Merged by CDR3 protein, the rows form single entries marked with the most common genes and DNA. TCRdb, not the authors, supplied the V and J calls. Across this sample there are around 280,000 distinct CDR3 sequences, with approximately 14% seen only once. The ten largest clonotypes hold under 8% of the sample.

The CDR3 measures 13 amino acids from cysteine to phenylalanine. Here the CDR3 DNA is all that survives: 39 bases in frame from base 1. The CDR1 and CDR2 encoded by the germline V gene are SGHAT and FQNNGV. The paper as a whole reports these results and caveats: In validation, the model predicted progression to ophthalmopathy a median of about 5.9 months before onset, with approximately 68% sensitivity and almost 75% specificity. No statistical method was used to fix the sample size in advance, and group allocation was not hidden from the investigators. Most expanded thyroid clonotypes (frequency above 0.001) were also found in blood, which suggests that blood repertoires may mirror thyroid immune responses. A 13 V-J signature model separated ophthalmopathy from stable hyperthyroidism, with 87.88% sensitivity and roughly 84% specificity in cross-validation and 80%/75% in testing.

Stable Graves' hyperthyroidism was defined as no progression to ophthalmopathy during 18 months of follow-up. Hyperthyroidism patients were newly diagnosed, had a disease duration of under 2 months, and were aged 18 to 65 years. Patients with uncontrolled infections, other autoimmune diseases, pregnancy or lactation were excluded. Diagnoses were established on the basis of clinical symptoms, serum thyroxine and TRAb, thyroid ultrasound, and orbital computed tomography. PBMCs were isolated from about 9 ml of fresh peripheral blood by Ficoll-Paque density gradient centrifugation. Total RNA was extracted using Trizol reagent, and RNA quality was assessed on an Agilent 2100 Bioanalyzer. Remarks on this clonotype: Its specific antigen is unknown. A much bigger clone sits one base away, suggesting this may be a read error.

This clonotype originated in a woman between 40 and 50 years old with Graves' hyperthyroidism. The V and J segments used are TRBV11-2 and TRBJ2-2; the D segment is perhaps TRBD1 or TRBD2, each sharing 5 matched bases. The sequencing sample was made of blood. The CDR3 reads CDSSRDLTRELFF. The nucleotide sequence is TGTGACAGCAGCAGGGACCTCACTCGGGAGCTGTTTTTT.